The clone carrying this T cell receptor (beta chain) was seen at least ten times. Its antigen is still unknown. RNA transcripts served as the template for amplifying TCR beta CDR3 regions. HTBI primers were employed in a first-round RT-PCR of the TCR CDR3. TCRdb re-called the multiplex PCR reads through MiXCR, storing one row per CDR3 protein. There are around 190,000 distinct CDR3 sequences in the sample; over 15% occur only once, and about 29% lies in the top ten. The sample comes from a study of T cells in Graves' hyperthyroidism and ophthalmopathy. PBMCs were collected from an approximately 9.4 ml volume of fresh peripheral blood. Whole-study findings and limits: Blood samples included most of the expanded thyroid clonotypes exceeding 0.001. Model output signaled ophthalmopathy a median 6.5 months ahead of onset.

This clonotype was obtained from a woman between 45 and 60 years old with Graves' hyperthyroidism. The sample was blood.

The CDR3 nucleotides read TGCAGCGTCTCCGGGACACAAGGGGCCTACGAGCAGTACTTC. Translation gives CSVSGTQGAYEQYF. The V and J genes are TRBV29-1 and TRBJ2-7; D perhaps matches TRBD1 (6 bases). The V gene lost 6 bases and the J gene lost 2 bases, with 17 bases spanning the gap. This CDR3 is built from 14 residues. Per germline, CDR1 SQVTM and CDR2 ANQGSEA.